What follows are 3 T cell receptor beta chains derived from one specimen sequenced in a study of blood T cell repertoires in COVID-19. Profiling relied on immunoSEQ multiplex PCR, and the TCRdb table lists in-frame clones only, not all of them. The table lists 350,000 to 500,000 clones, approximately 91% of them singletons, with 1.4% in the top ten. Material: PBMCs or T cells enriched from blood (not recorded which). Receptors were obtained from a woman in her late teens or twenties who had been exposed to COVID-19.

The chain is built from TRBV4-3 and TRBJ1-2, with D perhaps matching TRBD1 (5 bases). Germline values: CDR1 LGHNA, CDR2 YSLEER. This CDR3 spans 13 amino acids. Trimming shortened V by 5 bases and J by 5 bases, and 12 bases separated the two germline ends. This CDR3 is CASSKTGLYGYTF. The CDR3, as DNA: TGCGCCAGCAGCAAGACGGGACTTTATGGCTACACCTTC.

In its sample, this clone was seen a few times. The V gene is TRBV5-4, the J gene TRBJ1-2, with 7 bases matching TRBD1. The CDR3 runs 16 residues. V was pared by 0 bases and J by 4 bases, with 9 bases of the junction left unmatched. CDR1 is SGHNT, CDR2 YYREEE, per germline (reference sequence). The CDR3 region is CASSLGQGVTGYGYTF. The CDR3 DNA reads TGTGCCAGCAGCTTGGGACAGGGTGTGACAGGCTATGGCTACACCTTC.

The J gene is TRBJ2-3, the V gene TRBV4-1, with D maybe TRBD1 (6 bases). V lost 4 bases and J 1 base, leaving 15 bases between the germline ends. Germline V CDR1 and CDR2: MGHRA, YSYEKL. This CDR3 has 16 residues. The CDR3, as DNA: TGCGCCAGCAGCCCAGGGGACCTAGTGGGCACAGATACGCAGTATTTT. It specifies CASSPGDLVGTDTQYF.